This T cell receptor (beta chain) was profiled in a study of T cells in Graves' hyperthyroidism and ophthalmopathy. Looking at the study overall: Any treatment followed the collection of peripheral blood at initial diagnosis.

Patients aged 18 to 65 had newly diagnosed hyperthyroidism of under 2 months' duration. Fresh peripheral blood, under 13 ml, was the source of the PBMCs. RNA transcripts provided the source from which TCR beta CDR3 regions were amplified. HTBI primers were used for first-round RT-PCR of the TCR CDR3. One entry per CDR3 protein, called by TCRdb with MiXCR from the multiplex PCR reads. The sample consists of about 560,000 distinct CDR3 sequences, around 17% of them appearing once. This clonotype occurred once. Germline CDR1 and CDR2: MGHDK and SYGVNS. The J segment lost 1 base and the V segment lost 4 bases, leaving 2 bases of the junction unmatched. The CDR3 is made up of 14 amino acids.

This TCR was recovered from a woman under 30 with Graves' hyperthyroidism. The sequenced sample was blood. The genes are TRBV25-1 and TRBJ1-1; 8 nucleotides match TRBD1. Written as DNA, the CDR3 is TGTGCCAGCAGTGGGACAGGGCCGAACACTGAAGCTTTCTTT. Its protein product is CASSGTGPNTEAFF.